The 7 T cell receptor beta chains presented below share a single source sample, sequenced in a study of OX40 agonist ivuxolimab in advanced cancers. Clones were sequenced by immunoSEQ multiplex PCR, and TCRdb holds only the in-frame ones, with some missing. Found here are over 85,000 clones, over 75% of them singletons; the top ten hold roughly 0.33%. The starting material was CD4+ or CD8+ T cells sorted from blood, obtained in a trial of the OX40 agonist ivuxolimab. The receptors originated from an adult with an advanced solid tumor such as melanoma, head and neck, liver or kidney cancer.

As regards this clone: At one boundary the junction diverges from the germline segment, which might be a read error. The CDR3 loop is CASSKAGERNAEAFF. In DNA, the CDR3 is TGTGCCAGCAGTAAGGCAGGGGAGAGGAACGCTGAAGCTTTCTTT. The rearrangement joins TRBV28 to TRBJ1-1; D might be TRBD1 (6 bases). Germline V lookup: CDR1 MDHEN, CDR2 SYDVKM. This CDR3 has 15 amino acids. The whole variable domain, filled in from reference TRBV28 and TRBJ1-1, reads DVKVTQSSRYLVKRTGEKVFLECVQDMDHENMFWYRQDPGLGLRLIYFSYDVKMKEKGDIPEGYSVSREKKERFSLILESASTNQTSMYLCASSKAGERNAEAFFGQGTRLTVV.

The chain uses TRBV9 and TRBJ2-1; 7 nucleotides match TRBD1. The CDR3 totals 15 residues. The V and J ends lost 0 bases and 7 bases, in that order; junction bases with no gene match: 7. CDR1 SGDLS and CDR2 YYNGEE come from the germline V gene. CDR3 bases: TGTGCCAGCAGCGTAGCTACAGGGGCTCAAAATGAGCAGTTCTTC. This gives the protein CASSVATGAQNEQFF.

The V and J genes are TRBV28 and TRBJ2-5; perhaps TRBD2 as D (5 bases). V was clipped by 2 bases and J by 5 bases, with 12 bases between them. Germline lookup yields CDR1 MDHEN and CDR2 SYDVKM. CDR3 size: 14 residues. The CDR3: CASSLRSVSETQYF. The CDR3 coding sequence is TGTGCCAGCAGTTTACGTAGCGTCTCGGAGACCCAGTACTTC.

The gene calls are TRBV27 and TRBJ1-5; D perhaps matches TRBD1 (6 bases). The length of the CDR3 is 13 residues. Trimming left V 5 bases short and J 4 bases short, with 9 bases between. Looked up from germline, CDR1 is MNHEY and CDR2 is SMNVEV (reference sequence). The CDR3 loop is CASSRTDNQPQHF. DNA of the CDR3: TGTGCCAGCAGTAGGACAGATAATCAGCCCCAGCATTTT.

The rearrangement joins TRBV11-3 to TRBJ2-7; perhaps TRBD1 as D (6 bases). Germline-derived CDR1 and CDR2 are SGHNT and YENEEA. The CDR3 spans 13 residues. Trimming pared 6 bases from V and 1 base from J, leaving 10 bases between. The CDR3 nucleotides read TGTGCCAGCAGATCCAGGGGATCCTACGAGCAGTACTTC. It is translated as CASRSRGSYEQYF.

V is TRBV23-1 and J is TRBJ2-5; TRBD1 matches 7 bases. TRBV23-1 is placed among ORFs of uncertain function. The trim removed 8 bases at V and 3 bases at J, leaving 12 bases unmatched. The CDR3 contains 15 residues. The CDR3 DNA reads TGCGCCAGCTATAGGGACAGTGCGGAGGAAGAGACCCAGTACTTC. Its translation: CASYRDSAEEETQYF.

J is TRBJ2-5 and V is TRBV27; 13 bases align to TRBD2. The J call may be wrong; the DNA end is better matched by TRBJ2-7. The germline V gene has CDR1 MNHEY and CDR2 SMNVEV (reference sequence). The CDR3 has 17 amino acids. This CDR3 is CASSHVRPGLAGSEQYF. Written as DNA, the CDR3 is TGTGCCAGCAGTCACGTCCGCCCGGGACTAGCGGGATCCGAGCAGTACTTC.